One and the same sample provided the 3 T cell receptor beta chains below, sequenced in a study of blood T cell repertoires in COVID-19. The protocol was immunoSEQ multiplex PCR, while the TCRdb copy is restricted to in-frame clones and leaves out a portion. The sample yields around 200,000 clones, about 85% seen once. Sequencing used peripheral blood. The source of these receptors is an elderly woman with acute or convalescent COVID-19.

V is TRBV9 and J is TRBJ2-3; 12 positions match TRBD2. Trimming cost V 0 bases and J 4 bases; bases outside gene matches: 3. The CDR3 is made up of 16 amino acids. From germline, CDR1 is SGDLS and CDR2 YYNGEE. CDR3 sequence (DNA): TGTGCCAGCAGCGTAGGACTAGCGGGAGTCCCAGATACGCAGTATTTT. It translates to CASSVGLAGVPDTQYF.

The chain is built from TRBV7-2 and TRBJ1-4, with 8 bases lining up with TRBD1. The V segment lost 7 bases and the J segment 8 bases; nucleotides outside the gene matches: 9. The CDR3 extends over 14 amino acids. The germline V gene encodes CDR1 SGHTA and CDR2 FQGNSA. CDR3 sequence: CASTPGTGREKLFF. Here the CDR3 DNA reads TGTGCCAGCACTCCGGGGACAGGACGGGAAAAACTGTTTTTT.

The rearrangement joins TRBV19 to TRBJ2-7; tentatively, D is TRBD2 (5 bases). Trimming pared 4 bases from V and 6 bases from J, leaving 25 bases between. The CDR3 runs to 17 residues. Germline assignment: CDR1 LNHDA and CDR2 SQIVND (reference sequence). The DNA for the CDR3 is TGTGCCAGTAGTAATTTTGGTTTTGGACTTGGACGCTCCGAGCAGTACTTC. Encoded protein: CASSNFGFGLGRSEQYF.